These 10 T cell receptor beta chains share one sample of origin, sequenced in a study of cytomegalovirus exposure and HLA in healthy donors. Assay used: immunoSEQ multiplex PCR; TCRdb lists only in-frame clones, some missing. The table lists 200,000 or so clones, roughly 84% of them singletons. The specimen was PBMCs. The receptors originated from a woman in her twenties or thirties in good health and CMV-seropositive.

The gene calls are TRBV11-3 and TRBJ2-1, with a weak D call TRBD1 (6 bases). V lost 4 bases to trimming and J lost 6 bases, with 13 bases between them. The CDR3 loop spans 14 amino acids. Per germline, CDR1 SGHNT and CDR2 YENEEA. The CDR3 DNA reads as TGTGCCAGCAGCTCCAGGGACATGGCCAATGAGCAGTTCTTC. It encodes CASSSRDMANEQFF.

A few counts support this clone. The CDR3 DNA is TGTGCCATCAGCCGGGACAGGGAAGGCATTCAGTACTTC. Its translation is CAISRDREGIQYF. J is TRBJ2-4 and V is TRBV10-3; 9 bases fit TRBD1. V lost 6 bases to trimming and J lost 9 bases; unmatched junction nucleotides: 6. The germline gives CDR1 ENHRY, CDR2 SYGVKD. The CDR3 runs to 13 residues.

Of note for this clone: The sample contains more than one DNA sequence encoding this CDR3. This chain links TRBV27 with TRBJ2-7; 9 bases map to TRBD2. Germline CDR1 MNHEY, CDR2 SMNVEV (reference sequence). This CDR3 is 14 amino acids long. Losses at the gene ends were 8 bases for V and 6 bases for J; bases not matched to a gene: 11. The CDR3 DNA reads TGTGCCAGCCAAGCCATAGCGGGAGTCCTCGAGCAGTACTTC. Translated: CASQAIAGVLEQYF.

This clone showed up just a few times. CDR3 sequence: CASSLVTGGFTDTQYF. CDR3 bases: TGTGCCAGCAGCTTGGTGACAGGGGGCTTCACAGATACGCAGTATTTT. The V and J genes are TRBV5-6 and TRBJ2-3; TRBD1 agrees at 10 bases. V gave up 0 bases and J gave up 2 bases; unmatched junction bases: 3. CDR1 SGHDT and CDR2 YYEEEE come from the germline V gene. CDR3 length: 16 residues.

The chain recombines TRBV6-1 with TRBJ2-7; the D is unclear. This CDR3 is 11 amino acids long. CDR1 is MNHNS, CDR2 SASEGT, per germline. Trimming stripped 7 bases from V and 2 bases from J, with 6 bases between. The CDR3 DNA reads TGTGCCAGCACGAGAGCCTACGAGCAGTACTTC. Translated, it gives CASTRAYEQYF.

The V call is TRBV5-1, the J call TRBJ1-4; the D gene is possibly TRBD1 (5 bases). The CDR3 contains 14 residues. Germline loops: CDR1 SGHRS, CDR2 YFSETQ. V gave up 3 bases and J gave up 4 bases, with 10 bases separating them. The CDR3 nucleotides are TGCGCCAGCAGCTCGGCAGGGTATAATGAAAAACTGTTTTTT. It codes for CASSSAGYNEKLFF.

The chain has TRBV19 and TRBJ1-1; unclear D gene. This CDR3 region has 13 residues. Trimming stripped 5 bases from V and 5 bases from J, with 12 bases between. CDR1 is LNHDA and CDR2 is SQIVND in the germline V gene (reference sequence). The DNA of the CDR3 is TGTGCCAGTAGTCCGGGGTATCGAACTGAAGCTTTCTTT. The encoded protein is CASSPGYRTEAFF.

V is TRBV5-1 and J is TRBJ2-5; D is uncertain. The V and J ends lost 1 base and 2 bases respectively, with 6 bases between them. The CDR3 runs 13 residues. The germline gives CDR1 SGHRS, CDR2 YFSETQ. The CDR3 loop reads CASSLPYQETQYF. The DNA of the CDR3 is TGCGCCAGCAGCTTGCCTTATCAAGAGACCCAGTACTTC.

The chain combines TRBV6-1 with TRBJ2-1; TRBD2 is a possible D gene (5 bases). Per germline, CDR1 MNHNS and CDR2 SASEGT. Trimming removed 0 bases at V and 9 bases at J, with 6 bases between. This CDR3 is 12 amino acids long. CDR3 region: CASSEAAGEQFF. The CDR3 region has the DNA TGTGCCAGCAGTGAAGCTGCGGGTGAGCAGTTCTTC.

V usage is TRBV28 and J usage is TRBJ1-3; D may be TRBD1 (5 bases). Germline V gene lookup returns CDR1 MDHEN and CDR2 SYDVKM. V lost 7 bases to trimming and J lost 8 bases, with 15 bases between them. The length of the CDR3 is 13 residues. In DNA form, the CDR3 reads TGTGCCAGCATCAAGGGGTACTCCCACACCATATATTTT. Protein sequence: CASIKGYSHTIYF.